Shown below are 10 T cell receptor beta chains from a single sample sequenced in a study of response to subunit inactivated influenza vaccine. One entry per CDR3 protein results from TCRdb running MiXCR on the RT-PCR reads. The sample has about 480,000 distinct CDR3 sequences, approximately 11% seen once; the top ten hold around 12%. Sequenced material: PBMCs from blood, taken 45 days after vaccination. These receptors all come from a man over 45 who received an inactivated influenza vaccine.

This clonotype was observed a handful of times. The chain uses TRBV7-2 and TRBJ2-7, with no clear D. In germline, CDR1 is SGHTA, CDR2 FQGNSA. The CDR3 has 14 residues. With 5 bases removed from V and 3 bases from J, the gap between germline ends came to 14 bases. Here the CDR3 reads CASSPGWASYEQYF. CDR3 DNA sequence: TGTGCCAGCAGCCCCGGATGGGCGAGCTACGAGCAGTACTTC.

This clonotype was observed a few times. This sequence joins TRBV11-2 and TRBJ2-7, with D tentatively TRBD2 (5 bases). Germline loops: CDR1 SGHAT, CDR2 FQNNGV. Trimming removed 6 bases at V and 1 base at J, with 16 bases between. The length of the CDR3 is 15 residues. The CDR3 bases are TGTGCCAGCAGGACTACCCGGGGAACTTCCTACGAGCAGTACTTC. This gives the protein CASRTTRGTSYEQYF.

This clonotype has just a few counts. This chain joins TRBV5-6 and TRBJ2-3; no clear D gene. V lost 0 bases, J lost 0 bases, and 8 bases lay in between. This CDR3 has 15 amino acids. The germline V gene has CDR1 SGHDT and CDR2 YYEEEE. The CDR3, as DNA: TGTGCCAGCAGCTTGGACAGACCTAGCACAGATACGCAGTATTTT. Translation: CASSLDRPSTDTQYF.

This clonotype was found many times. The rearrangement joins TRBV11-2 to TRBJ2-3; 11 bases line up with TRBD2. The V gene end was trimmed by 5 bases and the J gene end by 0 bases; junction bases not matched to a gene: 4. The CDR3 covers 16 residues. Germline CDR1 and CDR2: SGHAT and FQNNGV. DNA of the CDR3: TGTGCCAGCAGCGTTAGCGGGAGGGTGAGCACAGATACGCAGTATTTT. As protein: CASSVSGRVSTDTQYF.

The rearrangement uses TRBV6-2 or TRBV6-3 and TRBJ1-6; 7 bases line up with TRBD1. The length of the CDR3 is 15 residues. Germline CDR1 reads MNHEY; CDR2 reads SVGEGT. With 5 bases clipped from V and 7 bases from J, the junction kept 8 bases outside the gene matches. The CDR3 is CASSKGTVENSPLHF. The CDR3 coding sequence is TGTGCCAGCAGTAAAGGGACAGTCGAAAATTCACCCCTCCACTTT.

A few counts support this clonotype. V and J are TRBV12-3 or TRBV12-4 and TRBJ1-6, with 7 bases lining up with TRBD1. V lost 6 bases and J lost 7; bases outside the gene matches: 9. This CDR3 is built from 15 residues. The CDR3: CASRRVTGDNSPLHF. CDR3 coding DNA: TGTGCCAGCAGACGAGTTACAGGGGACAATTCACCCCTCCACTTT.

V is TRBV11-2 and J is TRBJ1-4; TRBD1 matches 9 bases. CDR3 length: 16 amino acids. The V gene's germline CDR1 is SGHAT and CDR2 FQNNGV. V was clipped by 3 bases and J by 7 bases; unmatched bases: 9. CDR3 amino acids: CASSLQDRGMVEKLFF. Here the CDR3 DNA reads TGTGCCAGCAGCTTGCAAGACAGGGGGATGGTTGAAAAACTGTTTTTT.

This clonotype was observed a handful of times. The chain is built from TRBV5-6 and TRBJ2-7; D not resolved. V lost 3 bases, J lost 4 bases, and 11 bases lay in between. Germline V gene sequence: CDR1 SGHDT, CDR2 YYEEEE. The CDR3 runs 13 residues. CDR3 loop: CASSSYKNYEQYF. CDR3 DNA: TGTGCCAGCAGCTCTTACAAGAATTACGAGCAGTACTTC.

The chain recombines TRBV7-9 with TRBJ1-2; TRBD1 matches at 7 bases. The germline CDR1 and CDR2 sequences are SEHNR and FQNEAQ (reference sequence). There are 17 residues in the CDR3. V lost 5 bases and J lost 1; bases outside the gene matches: 13. The CDR3 here is CASSLSRTGLGNYGYTF. CDR3 sequence (DNA): TGTGCCAGCAGCCTTAGCCGGACAGGTTTGGGTAACTATGGCTACACCTTC. The full variable domain, with the rest looked up from reference TRBV7-9 and TRBJ1-2, is DTGVSQNPRHKITKRGQNVTFRCDPISEHNRLYWYRQTLGQGPEFLTYFQNEAQLEKSRLLSDRFSAERPKGSFSTLEIQRTEQGDSAMYLCASSLSRTGLGNYGYTFGSGTRLTVV.

This chain joins TRBV4-1 and TRBJ1-4, with a weak D call TRBD1 (5 bases). Trimming took 4 bases from V and 2 from J, leaving 14 bases between them. This CDR3 has 16 amino acids. Germline V gene sequence: CDR1 MGHRA, CDR2 YSYEKL. The CDR3 DNA reads as TGCGCCAGCAGCCGTAAAGGGACGCCGACTAATGAAAAACTGTTTTTT. Its translation is CASSRKGTPTNEKLFF.